The subject of this entry is one T cell receptor beta chain. Its specificity is not known. With 3 bases clipped from V and 2 bases from J, the junction kept 11 bases outside the gene matches. Per germline, CDR1 SGHDT and CDR2 YYEEEE. The CDR3 consists of 16 residues. The data stem from a study of cytomegalovirus exposure and HLA in healthy donors. Primers for the PCR totalled 60 Vbeta and 13 Jbeta. TCRdb's copy holds only in-frame clones and misses some; the assay was immunoSEQ multiplex PCR. The sample consists of 200,000 to 250,000 clones, approximately 78% of them appearing once. Study results and limitations: In a later analysis, donors in an Asian-associated ancestry cluster reportedly had fewer N-insertions in productive TCRs than the cohort mean. The study listed approximately 170 cytomegalovirus-associated TCR beta chains. In a later analysis, at a false discovery rate of 0.05, roughly 16,000 TCR beta sequences matched HLA alleles.

This rearrangement joins TRBV5-6 to TRBJ2-7; 7 nucleotides line up with TRBD2. The specimen was PBMCs. The receptor comes from a woman aged 40 to 50 in good health and CMV-seronegative. The CDR3 sequence is CASSSLPSGGTYEQYF. The CDR3 DNA follows: TGTGCCAGCAGCTCCCTCCCTAGCGGAGGCACCTACGAGCAGTACTTC.